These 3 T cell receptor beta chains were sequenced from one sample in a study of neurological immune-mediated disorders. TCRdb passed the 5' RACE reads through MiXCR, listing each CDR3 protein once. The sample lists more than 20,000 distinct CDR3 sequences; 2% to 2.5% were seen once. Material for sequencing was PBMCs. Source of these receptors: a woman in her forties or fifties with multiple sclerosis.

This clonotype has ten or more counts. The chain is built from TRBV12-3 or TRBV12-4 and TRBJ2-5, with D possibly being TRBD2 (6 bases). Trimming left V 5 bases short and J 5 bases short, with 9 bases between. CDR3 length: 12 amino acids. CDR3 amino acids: CASSGAGETQYF. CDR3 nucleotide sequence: TGTGCCAGCAGTGGGGCGGGGGAGACCCAGTACTTC.

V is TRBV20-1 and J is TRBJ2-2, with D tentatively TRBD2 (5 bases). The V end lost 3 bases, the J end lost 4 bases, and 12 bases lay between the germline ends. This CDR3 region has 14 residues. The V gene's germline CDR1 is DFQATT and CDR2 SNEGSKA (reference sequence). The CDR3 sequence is CSASGDQLTGELFF. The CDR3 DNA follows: TGCAGTGCTAGCGGGGATCAGCTCACCGGGGAGCTGTTTTTT.

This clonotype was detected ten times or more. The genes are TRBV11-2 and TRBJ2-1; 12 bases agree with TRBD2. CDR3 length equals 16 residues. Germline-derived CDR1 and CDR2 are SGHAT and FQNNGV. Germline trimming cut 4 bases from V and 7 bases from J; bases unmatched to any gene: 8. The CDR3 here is CASSSDRTSGVNEQFF. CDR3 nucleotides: TGTGCCAGCAGCTCCGACCGGACTAGCGGGGTAAATGAGCAGTTCTTC.